The clone carrying this T cell receptor beta chain was detected only a few times. These data originate in a study of beta chain features in type 1 diabetes. TCRB transcripts that were expressed got sequenced, as all of the isolated RNA had been reverse transcribed. Generated by immunoSEQ multiplex PCR, the TCRdb table keeps only in-frame clones and is missing some. The data hold approximately 170,000 clones, with 7% to 10% observed a single time. What was sequenced was central memory CD4+ T cells from blood. This clonotype originated in a woman aged 18-29 years in good health.

CDR3 sequence: CASSDSGDEQYF. The DNA for the CDR3 is TGTGCCAGCAGTGACAGTGGGGACGAGCAGTACTTC. The V and J genes are TRBV11-2 and TRBJ2-7, with D perhaps TRBD1 (5 bases). V gave up 6 bases and J gave up 5 bases, with 11 bases separating them. The CDR3 is made up of 12 amino acids. The germline V gene encodes CDR1 SGHAT and CDR2 FQNNGV.